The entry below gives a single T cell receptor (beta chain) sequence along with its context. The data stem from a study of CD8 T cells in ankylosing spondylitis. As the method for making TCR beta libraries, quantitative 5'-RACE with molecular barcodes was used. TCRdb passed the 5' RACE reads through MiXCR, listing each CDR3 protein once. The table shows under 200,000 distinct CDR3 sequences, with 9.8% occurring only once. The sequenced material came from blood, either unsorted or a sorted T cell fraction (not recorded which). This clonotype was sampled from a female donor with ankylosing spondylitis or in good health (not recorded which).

The CDR3 spells CASRQGRLNEKLFF. CDR3 coding DNA: TGTGCCAGCAGGCAGGGACGGCTCAATGAAAAACTGTTTTTT. The chain recombines TRBV2 with TRBJ1-4; D perhaps matches TRBD1 (5 bases). There are 14 residues in the CDR3. The V end was cut by 6 bases, the J end by 5 bases, with 13 bases between. The germline CDR1 and CDR2 sequences are SNHLY and FYNNEI.